This T cell receptor beta chain was profiled in a study of blood T cell repertoires in COVID-19. In the study overall: From the United States, Italy and Spain came samples of acute and convalescent COVID-19. Sources were T cells, B-cell-depleted T cells, or PBMCs; the material itself was cDNA or gDNA.

Original processing notes: Quantification of nucleated cells was approximated via reference gene primer amplification. The repertoire was sequenced with immunoSEQ multiplex PCR; TCRdb's copy has only in-frame clones and lacks some. That table gives V, J and clone size, and the DNA gave D and trimming. This sample yields roughly 320,000 clones, of which around nine tenths are seen a single time; 1% to 1.5% belongs to the top ten. Germline lookup yields CDR1 LGHNA and CDR2 YSLEER. V trimming: 2 bases; J trimming: 8 bases; junction bases outside the gene matches: 12. The length of the CDR3 is 18 residues. This clone has only one observation.

This chain joins TRBV4-3 and TRBJ1-4, with TRBD1 identical over 12 bases. The receptor comes from a man in his 70s with acute or convalescent COVID-19. Sequenced input: peripheral blood. CDR3 in amino acids: CASSQPAGTGGAREKLFF. DNA for the CDR3: TGCGCCAGCAGCCAACCGGCCGGGACAGGGGGCGCGCGGGAAAAACTGTTTTTT.